This T cell receptor beta chain was obtained from a study of T cell responses to AZD1222 COVID-19 vaccine. Sequenced by immunoSEQ multiplex PCR; TCRdb stores in-frame clones only, minus some. Seen here are 100,000 to 150,000 clones, over 80% observed once, and the top ten hold 4.5% to 6%. Per the germline V gene, CDR1 is MNHEY and CDR2 is SVGAGI. This CDR3 has 14 residues. The V and J ends lost 7 bases and 0 bases, in that order; junction bases with no gene match: 4. Sequencing was performed on peripheral blood, taken on day 0 of AZD1222 vaccination. The gene calls are TRBV6-5 and TRBJ2-3, with 7 bases matching TRBD1. The TCR originated in an adult in good health. The DNA of the CDR3 is TGTGCCAGCACCACAGGGGCTAGCACAGATACGCAGTATTTT. It translates to CASTTGASTDTQYF.